Below are 9 T cell receptor beta chains sequenced from a single sample in a study of blood T cell repertoires in COVID-19. Generated by immunoSEQ multiplex PCR, the TCRdb table keeps only in-frame clones and is missing some. The data show about 210,000 clones, roughly four fifths seen once. The sample comprised peripheral blood. These receptors all stem from a woman between 35 and 50 years old with acute or convalescent COVID-19.

The chain couples TRBV5-6 to TRBJ1-3; D remains unclear. V lost 8 bases and J 0 bases, leaving 12 bases between the germline ends. Germline V gene sequence: CDR1 SGHDT, CDR2 YYEEEE. The CDR3 totals 14 residues. In DNA form, the CDR3 reads TGTGCCAGTACCCGGTTAACCTCTGGAAACACCATATATTTT. This translates into CASTRLTSGNTIYF.

The V call is TRBV30, the J call TRBJ2-5; TRBD1 aligns across 7 bases. CDR3 length: 14 amino acids. V shed 3 bases, J shed 2 bases, and the junction held 6 bases outside the gene matches. Germline-derived CDR1 and CDR2 are GTSNPN and SVGIG (reference sequence). The CDR3, as DNA: TGTGCCTGGAGCCCGGACAGGTCACAAGAGACCCAGTACTTC. Amino acid sequence: CAWSPDRSQETQYF.

This clone was observed at least ten times. This rearrangement joins TRBV24-1 to TRBJ2-3; 13 bases match TRBD2. Germline values: CDR1 KGHDR, CDR2 SFDVKD. The CDR3 has 16 residues. Unmatched junction bases numbered 5, after V lost 2 bases and J lost 7 bases. The CDR3 spells CATSDSQLAGGYTQYF. CDR3 in DNA: TGTGCCACCAGTGATTCCCAACTAGCGGGAGGGTATACGCAGTATTTT.

The chain is built from TRBV3-1 (or the pseudogene TRBV3-2) and TRBJ1-3; D possibly corresponds to TRBD1 (5 bases). V was shortened by 4 bases and J by 2 bases, with 9 bases between the two germline ends. Germline V lookup: CDR1 LGHDT, CDR2 YNNKEL (reference sequence). This CDR3 is built from 14 residues. Here the CDR3 DNA reads TGTGCCAGCAGCCTTCTGACAGCTGGAAACACCATATATTTT. Amino acids: CASSLLTAGNTIYF.

In this sample, this clone turned up once. The chain joins TRBV11-3 to TRBJ2-7; TRBD1 is a possible D gene (6 bases). The length of the CDR3 is 16 residues. Trimming cost V 4 bases and J 6 bases, with 22 bases left between them. From germline, CDR1 is SGHNT and CDR2 YENEEA. The CDR3 DNA follows: TGTGCCAGCAGCTCCCGGGCCGGGACACTTTTAGCCGAGCAGTACTTC. As protein: CASSSRAGTLLAEQYF.

The V and J genes are TRBV19 and TRBJ1-1; weak D call: TRBD1 (6 bases). V was cut by 7 bases and J by 3 bases, with 9 bases left in between. The CDR3 extends over 12 amino acids. The germline gives CDR1 LNHDA, CDR2 SQIVND (reference sequence). For the CDR3, the DNA is TGTGCCAGTATGGGGGCAGACACTGAAGCTTTCTTT. This codes for CASMGADTEAFF. The entire variable domain, with the rest obtained from reference TRBV19 and TRBJ1-1, is as follows: DGGITQSPKYLFRKEGQNVTLSCEQNLNHDAMYWYRQDPGQGLRLIYYSQIVNDFQKGDIAEGYSVSREKKESFPLTVTSAQKNPTAFYLCASMGADTEAFFGQGTRLTVV.

The chain links TRBV19 to TRBJ1-1; D uncertain. There are 14 residues in the CDR3. Germline V lookup: CDR1 LNHDA, CDR2 SQIVND (reference sequence). The V and J ends lost 6 bases and 3 bases respectively, with 14 bases between them. CDR3 coding DNA: TGTGCCAGTAGCCTCCGGCGGGGTGACACTGAAGCTTTCTTT. This encodes CASSLRRGDTEAFF.

This clone was recorded a few times. The CDR3 DNA is TGTGCCAGTAGTATAGCAGCGGACAGTCCCCAGCATTTT. This codes for CASSIAADSPQHF. This chain joins TRBV19 and TRBJ1-5, with a weak D call TRBD1 (6 bases). Germline V gene sequence: CDR1 LNHDA, CDR2 SQIVND (reference sequence). V was clipped by 1 base and J by 10 bases, with 11 bases between them. This CDR3 contains 13 residues.

This clone was detected ten times or more. The rearrangement joins TRBV2 to TRBJ1-2; TRBD1 aligns across 9 bases. This CDR3 is built from 15 residues. J was trimmed by 2 bases and V by 3 bases; bases with no gene match: 4. Germline values: CDR1 SNHLY, CDR2 FYNNEI. CDR3 in DNA: TGTGCCAGCAGTGATGAGACAGGGGGGAACTATGGCTACACCTTC. It translates to CASSDETGGNYGYTF. The whole variable domain, remainder taken from reference TRBV2 and TRBJ1-2, is EPEVTQTPSHQVTQMGQEVILRCVPISNHLYFYWYRQILGQKVEFLVSFYNNEISEKSEIFDDQFSVERPDGSNFTLKIRSTKLEDSAMYFCASSDETGGNYGYTFGSGTRLTVV.